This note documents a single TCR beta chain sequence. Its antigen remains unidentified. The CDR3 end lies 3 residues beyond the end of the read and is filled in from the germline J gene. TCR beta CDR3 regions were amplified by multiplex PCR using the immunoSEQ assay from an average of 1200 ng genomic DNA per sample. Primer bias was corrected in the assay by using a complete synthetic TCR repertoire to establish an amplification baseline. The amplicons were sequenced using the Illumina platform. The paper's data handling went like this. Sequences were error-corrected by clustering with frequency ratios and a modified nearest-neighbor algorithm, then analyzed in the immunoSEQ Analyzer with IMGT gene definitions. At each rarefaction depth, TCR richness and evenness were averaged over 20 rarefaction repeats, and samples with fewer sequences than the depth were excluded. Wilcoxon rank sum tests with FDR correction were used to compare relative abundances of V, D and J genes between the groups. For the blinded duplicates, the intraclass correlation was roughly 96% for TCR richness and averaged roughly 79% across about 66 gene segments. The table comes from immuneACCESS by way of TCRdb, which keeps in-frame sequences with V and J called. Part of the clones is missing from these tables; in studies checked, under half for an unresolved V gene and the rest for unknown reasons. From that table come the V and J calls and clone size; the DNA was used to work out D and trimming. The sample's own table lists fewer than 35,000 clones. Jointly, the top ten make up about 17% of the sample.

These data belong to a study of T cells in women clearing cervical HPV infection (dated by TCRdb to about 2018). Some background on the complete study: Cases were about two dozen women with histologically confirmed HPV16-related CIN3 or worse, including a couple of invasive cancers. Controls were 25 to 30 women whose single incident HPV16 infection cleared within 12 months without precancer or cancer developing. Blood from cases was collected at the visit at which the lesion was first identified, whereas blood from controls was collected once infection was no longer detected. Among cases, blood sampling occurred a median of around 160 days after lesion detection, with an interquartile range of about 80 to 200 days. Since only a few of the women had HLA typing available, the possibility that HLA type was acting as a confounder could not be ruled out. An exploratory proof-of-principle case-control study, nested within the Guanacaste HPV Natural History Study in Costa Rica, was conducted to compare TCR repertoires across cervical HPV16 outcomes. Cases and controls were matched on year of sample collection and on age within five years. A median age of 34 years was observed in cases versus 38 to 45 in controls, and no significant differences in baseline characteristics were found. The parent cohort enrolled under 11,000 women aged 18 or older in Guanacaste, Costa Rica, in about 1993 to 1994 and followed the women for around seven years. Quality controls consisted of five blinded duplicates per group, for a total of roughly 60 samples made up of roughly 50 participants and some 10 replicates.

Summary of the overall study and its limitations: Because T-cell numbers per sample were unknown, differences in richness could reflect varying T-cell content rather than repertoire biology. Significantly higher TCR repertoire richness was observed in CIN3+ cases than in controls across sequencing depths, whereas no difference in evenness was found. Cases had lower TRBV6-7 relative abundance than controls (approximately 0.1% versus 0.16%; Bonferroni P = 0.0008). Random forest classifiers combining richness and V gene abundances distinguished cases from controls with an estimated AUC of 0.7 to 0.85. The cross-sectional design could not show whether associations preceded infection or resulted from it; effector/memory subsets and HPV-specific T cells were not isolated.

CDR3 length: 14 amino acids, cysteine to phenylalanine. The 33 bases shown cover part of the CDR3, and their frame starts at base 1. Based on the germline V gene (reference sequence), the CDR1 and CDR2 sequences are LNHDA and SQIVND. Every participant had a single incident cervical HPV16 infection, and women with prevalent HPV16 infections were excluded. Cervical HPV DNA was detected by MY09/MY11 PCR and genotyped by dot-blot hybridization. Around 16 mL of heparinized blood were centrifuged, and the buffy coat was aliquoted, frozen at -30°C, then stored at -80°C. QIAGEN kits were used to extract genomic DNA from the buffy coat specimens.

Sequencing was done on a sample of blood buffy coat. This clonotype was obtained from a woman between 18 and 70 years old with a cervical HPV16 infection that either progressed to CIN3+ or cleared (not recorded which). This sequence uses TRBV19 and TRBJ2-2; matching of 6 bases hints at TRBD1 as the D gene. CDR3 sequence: CASSTTGFEVPLFF. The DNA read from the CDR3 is TGTGCCAGTAGTACGACAGGTTTCGAGGTTCCG.